What follows are 32 T cell receptor beta chains derived from one specimen sequenced in a study of shared clonotypes between healthy human individuals. TCRdb keeps only in-frame clones here, not all; method: immunoSEQ multiplex PCR. This sample yields about 580,000 clones, of which roughly 98% are seen a single time; 0.3% belongs to the top ten. Positive CCR7 selection of CD45RO-negative cells yielded the naive CD8 cells, and terminally differentiated effector memory CD45RA+ cells were excluded. The material sequenced was naive CD8+ T cells sorted from blood. These receptors were collected from a man in his thirties or forties in good health.

V is TRBV27 and J is TRBJ2-1; TRBD1 is a possible D gene (6 bases). The CDR3 is 13 amino acids. In germline, CDR1 is MNHEY, CDR2 SMNVEV (reference sequence). The V gene lost 6 bases and the J gene lost 12 bases, with 18 bases spanning the gap. The DNA for the CDR3 is TGTGCCAGCAGAGTCCCGGGACATTTAGGGCAGTTCTTC. Translating gives CASRVPGHLGQFF.

V and J are TRBV7-6 and TRBJ1-1; no definite D call. Looked up from germline, CDR1 is SGHVS and CDR2 is FNYEAQ. This CDR3 has 15 amino acids. V was clipped by 1 base and J by 0 bases, with 9 bases between them. CDR3 DNA: TGTGCCAGCAGCTTAGGGGAAGCCATGAACACTGAAGCTTTCTTT. This codes for CASSLGEAMNTEAFF. The full variable domain, in which reference TRBV7-6 and TRBJ1-1 provide the parts outside the CDR3, is GAGVSQSPRYKVTKRGQDVALRCDPISGHVSLYWYRQALGQGPEFLTYFNYEAQQDKSGLPNDRFSAERPEGSISTLTIQRTEQRDSAMYRCASSLGEAMNTEAFFGQGTRLTVV.

The rearrangement links TRBV11-2 to TRBJ2-1; 7 nucleotides line up with TRBD2. The V segment lost 4 bases and the J segment 2 bases; nucleotides outside the gene matches: 2. The CDR3 totals 14 residues. In germline, CDR1 is SGHAT, CDR2 FQNNGV. The CDR3 region is CASSWEGAYNEQFF. In DNA form, the CDR3 reads TGTGCCAGCAGCTGGGAGGGAGCCTACAATGAGCAGTTCTTC.

J is TRBJ2-7 and V is TRBV4-3, with 7 bases fitting TRBD2. Germline CDR1 LGHNA, CDR2 YSLEER. This CDR3 spans 15 amino acids. V lost 2 bases and J lost 3; bases outside the gene matches: 7. This CDR3 reads CASSQSSSGNYEQYF. For the CDR3, the DNA is TGCGCCAGCAGCCAATCTTCTAGCGGAAACTACGAGCAGTACTTC.

The chain couples TRBV4-3 to TRBJ1-4; D is unclear. The CDR3 sequence is 16 residues long. V shed 0 bases and J shed 8 bases, with 16 bases lying between them. The germline V gene has CDR1 LGHNA and CDR2 YSLEER. This chain's CDR3 is CASSQEIGAPGEKLFF. Here the CDR3 DNA reads TGCGCCAGCAGCCAAGAGATAGGAGCTCCGGGGGAAAAACTGTTTTTT.

The V and J genes are TRBV4-1 and TRBJ2-2; TRBD2 aligns across 9 bases. Germline CDR1 MGHRA, CDR2 YSYEKL. This CDR3 comprises 17 residues. V dropped 1 base and J dropped 3; count of bases not matched to a gene: 6. The CDR3, as DNA: TGCGCCAGCAGCCAAGTTGCGGGAGGGCTGGACACCGGGGAGCTGTTTTTT. This translates into CASSQVAGGLDTGELFF.

This chain's CDR3 is CASSQEPSGMGEQFF. DNA for the CDR3: TGCGCCAGCAGCCAAGAGCCTAGCGGGATGGGTGAGCAGTTCTTC. The chain links TRBV4-3 to TRBJ2-1, with 9 bases that match TRBD2. Germline lookup yields CDR1 LGHNA and CDR2 YSLEER. J lost 9 bases, V lost 0 bases, and 6 bases had no gene match. This CDR3 region has 15 residues.

The chain employs TRBV5-4 and TRBJ2-7; tentatively, D is TRBD1 or TRBD2 (6 bases each). Germline CDR1 reads SGHNT; CDR2 reads YYREEE (reference sequence). CDR3 length: 14 residues. The V gene lost 2 bases and the J gene lost 2 bases, with 11 bases spanning the gap. CDR3 nucleotide sequence: TGTGCCAGCAGCTTTAGGGGGGCGGCCTACGAGCAGTACTTC. Amino acid sequence: CASSFRGAAYEQYF.

The rearrangement joins TRBV11-2 to TRBJ2-7; D unresolved. CDR1 is SGHAT, CDR2 FQNNGV, per germline. The CDR3 length is 11 residues. Trimming stripped 5 bases from V and 2 bases from J, with 4 bases between. This CDR3 is CASSPAYEQYF. DNA of the CDR3: TGTGCCAGCAGCCCCGCCTACGAGCAGTACTTC.

The chain links TRBV7-9 to TRBJ2-5, with D unclear. The germline CDR1 and CDR2 sequences are SEHNR and FQNEAQ (reference sequence). This CDR3 region has 12 residues. V lost 8 bases, J lost 5 bases, and 12 bases lay in between. CDR3 bases: TGTGCCAGCGAGCGCCCCCCCGAGACCCAGTACTTC. Its translation is CASERPPETQYF. The full variable domain, with the rest looked up from reference TRBV7-9 and TRBJ2-5, is DTGVSQNPRHKITKRGQNVTFRCDPISEHNRLYWYRQTLGQGPEFLTYFQNEAQLEKSRLLSDRFSAERPKGSFSTLEIQRTEQGDSAMYLCASERPPETQYFGPGTRLLVL.

About this clone: The same CDR3 is also encoded by other DNA sequences in this sample. CDR3: CASSQDGGSYNEQFF. In DNA form, the CDR3 reads TGCGCCAGCAGCCAAGATGGTGGCTCCTACAATGAGCAGTTCTTC. The rearrangement links TRBV4-3 to TRBJ2-1; D is unclear. V dropped 0 bases and J dropped 0 bases, with 6 bases sitting between them. In germline, CDR1 is LGHNA, CDR2 YSLEER. The CDR3 runs to 15 residues.

Details on this clone: Distinct nucleotide sequences in the sample also encode this CDR3. The gene calls are TRBV5-1 and TRBJ2-7; 10 nucleotides align to TRBD1. The V gene end was trimmed by 0 bases and the J gene end by 7 bases; junction bases not matched to a gene: 4. The germline V gene has CDR1 SGHRS and CDR2 YFSETQ. The CDR3 sequence is 14 residues long. CDR3 loop: CASSLGQGAREQYF. The CDR3 DNA reads TGCGCCAGCAGCTTGGGACAGGGGGCTCGGGAGCAGTACTTC.

The sample holds one count of this clone. The sample holds other DNA sequences that translate to the same CDR3. This rearrangement joins TRBV7-3 to TRBJ2-3, with D uncertain. Germline loops: CDR1 SGHTA, CDR2 FQGTGA. Trimming pared 5 bases from V and 2 bases from J, leaving 5 bases between. The CDR3 extends over 12 amino acids. CDR3 amino acids: CASSLPTDTQYF. CDR3 coding DNA: TGTGCCAGCAGCCTCCCCACAGATACGCAGTATTTT.

The genes are TRBV7-9 and TRBJ2-5; 10 bases agree with TRBD1. The V and J ends lost 3 bases and 5 bases, in that order; junction bases with no gene match: 12. Germline-derived CDR1 and CDR2 are SEHNR and FQNEAQ (reference sequence). The CDR3 contains 17 residues. CDR3 nucleotides: TGTGCCAGCAGCTTTACCGGGACAGGGGATTTTCAGGAGACCCAGTACTTC. It specifies CASSFTGTGDFQETQYF.

The V gene is TRBV28, the J gene TRBJ2-2; TRBD1 might be the D (5 bases). V shed 6 bases and J shed 1 base, with 12 bases lying between them. CDR3 length: 15 residues. Germline-derived CDR1 and CDR2 are MDHEN and SYDVKM. The CDR3 DNA sequence: TGTGCCAGCAGCCGGACACTTCTGAACACCGGGGAGCTGTTTTTT. This codes for CASSRTLLNTGELFF.

This chain links TRBV7-9 with TRBJ2-5, with D hard to call. The length of the CDR3 is 13 residues. From germline, CDR1 is SEHNR and CDR2 FQNEAQ (reference sequence). The germline V and J ends were trimmed by 1 base and 5 bases, with 8 bases remaining between them. CDR3 loop: CASSLEPPETQYF. Here the CDR3 DNA reads TGTGCCAGCAGCTTAGAGCCGCCGGAGACCCAGTACTTC.

The chain joins TRBV27 to TRBJ2-7, with 7 bases aligning to TRBD1. CDR3 length: 14 residues. Trimming took 5 bases from V and 7 from J; bases not matched to a gene: 11. CDR1 MNHEY and CDR2 SMNVEV come from the germline V gene (reference sequence). The CDR3 spells CASSPIGGPREQYF. Written as DNA, the CDR3 is TGTGCCAGCAGTCCTATAGGGGGCCCCAGGGAGCAGTACTTC.

The J gene is TRBJ1-1, the V gene TRBV19; D remains ambiguous. Germline loops: CDR1 LNHDA, CDR2 SQIVND (reference sequence). The CDR3 contains 14 residues. V lost 0 bases, J lost 3 bases, and 8 bases lay in between. CDR3 sequence (DNA): TGTGCCAGTAGTATAGAGGGTACGTACACTGAAGCTTTCTTT. Translating gives CASSIEGTYTEAFF.

The V and J genes are TRBV2 and TRBJ2-7, with unresolved D. Trimming removed 6 bases from V and 3 bases from J, with 15 bases in between. The CDR3 sequence is 14 residues long. The germline CDR1 and CDR2 sequences are SNHLY and FYNNEI. CDR3 region: CASSGSMVFYEQYF. In DNA, the CDR3 is TGTGCCAGCAGCGGGTCGATGGTATTCTACGAGCAGTACTTC.

The chain carries TRBV28 and TRBJ1-3; D is perhaps TRBD1 (5 bases). In germline, CDR1 is MDHEN, CDR2 SYDVKM. The CDR3 covers 14 residues. V was shortened by 3 bases and J by 4 bases, with 10 bases between the two germline ends. Here the CDR3 reads CASSFRDSGNTIYF. CDR3 DNA: TGTGCCAGCAGTTTCCGGGACTCGGGAAACACCATATATTTT.

The genes are TRBV18 and TRBJ2-1; 7 nucleotides align to TRBD1. J was trimmed by 3 bases and V by 6 bases; bases with no gene match: 5. Germline V gene sequence: CDR1 KGHSH, CDR2 LQKENI. The CDR3 sequence is 14 residues long. CDR3 nucleotide sequence: TGTGCCAGCTCCCCGGGACAGTACTACAATGAGCAGTTCTTC. Translating gives CASSPGQYYNEQFF. Full variable domain (rest looked up from reference TRBV18 and TRBJ2-1): NAGVMQNPRHLVRRRGQEARLRCSPMKGHSHVYWYRQLPEEGLKFMVYLQKENIIDESGMPKERFSAEFPKEGPSILRIQQVVRGDSAAYFCASSPGQYYNEQFFGPGTRLTVL.

The chain carries TRBV5-5 and TRBJ2-1; the D is unclear. The V gene's germline CDR1 is SGHKS and CDR2 YYEKEE (reference sequence). Trimming pared 5 bases from V and 7 bases from J, leaving 7 bases between. This CDR3 spans 11 amino acids. CDR3 loop: CASRAGNEQFF. The CDR3 DNA follows: TGTGCCAGCAGAGCCGGGAATGAGCAGTTCTTC.

The chain employs TRBV7-9 and TRBJ1-1, with D tentatively TRBD1 (6 bases). CDR1 is SEHNR and CDR2 is FQNEAQ in the germline V gene (reference sequence). V lost 5 bases and J 1 base, leaving 11 bases between the germline ends. The CDR3 runs to 14 residues. The CDR3 bases are TGTGCCAGCAGCCAAGGACAGCAGAACACTGAAGCTTTCTTT. Residues: CASSQGQQNTEAFF.

The chain combines TRBV27 with TRBJ2-1, with 15 positions matching TRBD2. Germline assignment: CDR1 MNHEY and CDR2 SMNVEV (reference sequence). The CDR3 contains 18 residues. V lost 3 bases and J lost 9; bases outside the gene matches: 12. CDR3: CASSFYENTGLAGGEQFF. In DNA, the CDR3 is TGTGCCAGCAGTTTTTACGAGAACACGGGACTAGCGGGAGGTGAGCAGTTCTTC.

The chain has TRBV11-2 and TRBJ2-5, with D hard to call. The germline CDR1 and CDR2 sequences are SGHAT and FQNNGV. This CDR3 comprises 15 residues. V was pared by 5 bases and J by 5 bases, with 18 bases between. The chain's CDR3 is CASSHSMGIGETQYF. The CDR3 nucleotides read TGTGCCAGCAGCCATTCGATGGGAATCGGCGAGACCCAGTACTTC. Based on the CDR3 plus reference TRBV11-2 and TRBJ2-5, the full variable domain is EAGVAQSPRYKIIEKRQSVAFWCNPISGHATLYWYQQILGQGPKLLIQFQNNGVVDDSQLPKDRFSAERLKGVDSTLKIQPAKLEDSAVYLCASSHSMGIGETQYFGPGTRLLVL.

The chain uses TRBV18 and TRBJ2-7, with D possibly matching TRBD2 (6 bases). CDR3 length equals 14 residues. V dropped 6 bases and J dropped 1 base, with 13 bases sitting between them. CDR1 is KGHSH and CDR2 is LQKENI in the germline V gene. The CDR3 loop is CASSLTGDSYEQYF. Here the CDR3 DNA reads TGTGCCAGCTCCCTGACGGGAGATTCCTACGAGCAGTACTTC. The variable domain in full, completed from reference TRBV18 and TRBJ2-7, reads NAGVMQNPRHLVRRRGQEARLRCSPMKGHSHVYWYRQLPEEGLKFMVYLQKENIIDESGMPKERFSAEFPKEGPSILRIQQVVRGDSAAYFCASSLTGDSYEQYFGPGTRLTVT.

In the case of this clone: The junction shows a germline mismatch at one end, possibly a read error. The gene calls are TRBV7-7 and TRBJ2-1, with 9 bases lining up with TRBD2. Germline V lookup: CDR1 SSHAT, CDR2 FNYEAQ (reference sequence). This CDR3 comprises 15 residues. CDR3 amino acids: CASSLLAGVDNEQFF. The CDR3 DNA reads TGTGCTAGCAGCTTATTAGCGGGAGTCGACAATGAGCAGTTCTTC.

With regard to this clone: Other DNA sequences in this sample translate to the same CDR3. J is TRBJ2-3 and V is TRBV13, with D unresolved. V lost 5 bases to trimming and J lost 0 bases, with 3 bases between them. Looked up from germline, CDR1 is PRHDT and CDR2 is FYEKMQ (reference sequence). The CDR3 has 12 residues. CDR3 bases: TGTGCCAGCAGCCCAAGCACAGATACGCAGTATTTT. It yields the protein CASSPSTDTQYF. The whole variable domain, filled in from reference TRBV13 and TRBJ2-3, reads AAGVIQSPRHLIKEKRETATLKCYPIPRHDTVYWYQQGPGQDPQFLISFYEKMQSDKGSIPDRFSAQQFSDYHSELNMSSLELGDSALYFCASSPSTDTQYFGPGTRLTVL.

In its sample, this clone was seen once. This chain links TRBV27 with TRBJ2-7, with 7 positions matching TRBD2. Losses at the gene ends were 6 bases for V and 4 bases for J; bases not matched to a gene: 6. Germline V gene data show CDR1 as MNHEY and CDR2 as SMNVEV (reference sequence). The CDR3 covers 13 residues. The CDR3 is CASSRDYKYEQYF. As DNA, the CDR3 is TGTGCCAGCAGCCGGGACTACAAGTACGAGCAGTACTTC.

Regarding this clone: In the same sample, other DNA sequences code for this CDR3. The genes are TRBV29-1 and TRBJ1-2, with no clear D. V dropped 6 bases and J dropped 8 bases, with 4 bases sitting between them. The V gene's germline CDR1 is SQVTM and CDR2 ANQGSEA. The CDR3 has 8 residues. The CDR3 spells CSVGGYTF. The DNA of the CDR3 is TGCAGCGTCGGGGGCTACACCTTC.

The gene calls are TRBV6-1 and TRBJ2-5; tentative D call: TRBD2 (6 bases). Trimming left V 6 bases short and J 2 bases short, with 16 bases between. CDR1 and CDR2 (germline): MNHNS, SASEGT. This CDR3 contains 15 residues. CDR3 in DNA: TGTGCCAGCAGCCAATGGTGGGGAGGACAAGAGACCCAGTACTTC. Protein: CASSQWWGGQETQYF.

This rearrangement joins TRBV9 to TRBJ2-7; possible D gene TRBD1, 6 bases. Germline V CDR1 and CDR2: SGDLS, YYNGEE. Trimming took 3 bases from V and 2 from J, leaving 12 bases between them. This CDR3 has 14 residues. Here the CDR3 DNA reads TGTGCCAGCAGCGCTCGACAGGCGACCTACGAGCAGTACTTC. This encodes CASSARQATYEQYF.